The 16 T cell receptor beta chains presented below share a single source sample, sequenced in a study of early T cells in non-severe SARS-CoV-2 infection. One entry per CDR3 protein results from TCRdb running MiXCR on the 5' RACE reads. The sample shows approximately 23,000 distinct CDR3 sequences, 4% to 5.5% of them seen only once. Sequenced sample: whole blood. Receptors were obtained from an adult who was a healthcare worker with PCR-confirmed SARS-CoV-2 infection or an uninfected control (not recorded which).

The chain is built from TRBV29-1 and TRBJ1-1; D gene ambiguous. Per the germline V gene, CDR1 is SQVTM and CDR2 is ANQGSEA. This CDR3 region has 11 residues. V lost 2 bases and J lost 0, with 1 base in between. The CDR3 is CSVELNTEAFF. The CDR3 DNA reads TGCAGCGTTGAACTGAACACTGAAGCTTTCTTT.

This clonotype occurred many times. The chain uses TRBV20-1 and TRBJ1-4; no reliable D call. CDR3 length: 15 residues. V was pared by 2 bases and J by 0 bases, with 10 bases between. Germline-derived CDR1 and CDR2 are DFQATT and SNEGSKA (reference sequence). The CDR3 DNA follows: TGCAGTGCTAGAAGGCAGACTGCAACTAATGAAAAACTGTTTTTT. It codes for CSARRQTATNEKLFF.

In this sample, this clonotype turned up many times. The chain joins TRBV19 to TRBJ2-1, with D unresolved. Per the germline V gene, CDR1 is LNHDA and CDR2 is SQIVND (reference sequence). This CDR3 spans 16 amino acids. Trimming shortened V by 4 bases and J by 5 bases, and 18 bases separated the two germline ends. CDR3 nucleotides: TGTGCCAGTAGTACCCCTGGGTTGAAGTTAAACAATGAGCAGTTCTTC. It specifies CASSTPGLKLNNEQFF.

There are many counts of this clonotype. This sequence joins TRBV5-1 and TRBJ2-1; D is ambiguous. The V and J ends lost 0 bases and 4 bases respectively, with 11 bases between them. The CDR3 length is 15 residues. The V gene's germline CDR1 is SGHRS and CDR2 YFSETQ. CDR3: CASSLGGFGYNEQFF. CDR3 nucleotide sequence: TGCGCCAGCAGCTTGGGGGGATTTGGATACAATGAGCAGTTCTTC.

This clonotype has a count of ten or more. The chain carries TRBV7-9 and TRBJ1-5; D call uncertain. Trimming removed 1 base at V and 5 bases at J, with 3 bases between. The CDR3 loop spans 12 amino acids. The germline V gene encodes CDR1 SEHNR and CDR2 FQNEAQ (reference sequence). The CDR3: CASSLGYQPQHF. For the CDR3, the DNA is TGTGCCAGCAGCTTAGGGTATCAGCCCCAGCATTTT.

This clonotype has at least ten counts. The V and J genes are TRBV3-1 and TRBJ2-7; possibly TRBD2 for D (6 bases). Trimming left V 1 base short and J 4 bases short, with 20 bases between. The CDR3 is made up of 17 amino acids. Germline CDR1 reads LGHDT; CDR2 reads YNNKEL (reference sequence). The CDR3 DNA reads TGTGCCAGCAGCCAAGCGGGACTCCTGCCCTCGTCATACGAGCAGTACTTC. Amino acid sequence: CASSQAGLLPSSYEQYF.

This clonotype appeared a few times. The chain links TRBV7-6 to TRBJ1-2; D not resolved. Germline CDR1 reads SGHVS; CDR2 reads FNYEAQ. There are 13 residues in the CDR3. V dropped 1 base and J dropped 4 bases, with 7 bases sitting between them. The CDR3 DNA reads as TGTGCCAGCAGCTTAGGGCCGCTCTATGGCTACACCTTC. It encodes CASSLGPLYGYTF.

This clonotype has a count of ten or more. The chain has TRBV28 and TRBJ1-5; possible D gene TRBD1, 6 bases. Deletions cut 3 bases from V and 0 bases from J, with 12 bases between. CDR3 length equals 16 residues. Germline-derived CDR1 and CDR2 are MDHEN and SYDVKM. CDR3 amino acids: CASSFIQDSSNQPQHF. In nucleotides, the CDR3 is TGTGCCAGCAGTTTTATTCAGGACAGTAGCAATCAGCCCCAGCATTTT. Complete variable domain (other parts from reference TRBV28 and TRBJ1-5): DVKVTQSSRYLVKRTGEKVFLECVQDMDHENMFWYRQDPGLGLRLIYFSYDVKMKEKGDIPEGYSVSREKKERFSLILESASTNQTSMYLCASSFIQDSSNQPQHFGDGTRLSIL.

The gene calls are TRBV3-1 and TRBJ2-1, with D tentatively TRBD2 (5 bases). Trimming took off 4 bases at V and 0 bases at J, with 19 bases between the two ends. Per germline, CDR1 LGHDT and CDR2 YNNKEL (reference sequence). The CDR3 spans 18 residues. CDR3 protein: CASSPQTGLLSSYNEQFF. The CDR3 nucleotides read TGTGCCAGCAGCCCGCAAACCGGACTTTTAAGCTCCTACAATGAGCAGTTCTTC.

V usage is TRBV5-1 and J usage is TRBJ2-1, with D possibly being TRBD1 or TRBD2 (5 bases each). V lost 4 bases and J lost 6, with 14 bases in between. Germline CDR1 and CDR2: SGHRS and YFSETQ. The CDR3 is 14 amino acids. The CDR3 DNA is TGCGCCAGCAGCCCGGGACGGCAAAGCAATGAGCAGTTCTTC. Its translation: CASSPGRQSNEQFF.

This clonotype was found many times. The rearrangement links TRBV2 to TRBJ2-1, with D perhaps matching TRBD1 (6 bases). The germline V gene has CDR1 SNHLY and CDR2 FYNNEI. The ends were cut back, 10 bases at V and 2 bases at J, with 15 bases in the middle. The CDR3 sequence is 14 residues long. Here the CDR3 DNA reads TGTGCCACAAGACAGGACAATACCTACAATGAGCAGTTCTTC. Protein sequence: CATRQDNTYNEQFF.

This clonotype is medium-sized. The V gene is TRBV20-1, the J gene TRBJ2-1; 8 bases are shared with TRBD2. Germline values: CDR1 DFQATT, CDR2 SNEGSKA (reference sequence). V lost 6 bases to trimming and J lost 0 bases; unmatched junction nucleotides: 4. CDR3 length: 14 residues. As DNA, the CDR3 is TGCAGTGCGGTGGCGGGAGGCTCCTACAATGAGCAGTTCTTC. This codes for CSAVAGGSYNEQFF.

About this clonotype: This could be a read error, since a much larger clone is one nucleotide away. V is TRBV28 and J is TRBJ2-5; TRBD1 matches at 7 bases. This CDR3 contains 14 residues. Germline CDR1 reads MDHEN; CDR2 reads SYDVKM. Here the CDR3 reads CAGSFTGVRETQYF. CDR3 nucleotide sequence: TGTGCCGGCAGTTTTACAGGGGTCCGGGAGACCCAGTACTTC.

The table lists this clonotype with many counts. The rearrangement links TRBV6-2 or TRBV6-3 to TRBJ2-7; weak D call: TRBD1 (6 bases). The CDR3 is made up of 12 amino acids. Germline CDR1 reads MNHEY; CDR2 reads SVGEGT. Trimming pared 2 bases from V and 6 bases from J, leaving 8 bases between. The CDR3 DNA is TGTGCCAGCAGTTACAGGGGGATCGAGCAGTACTTC. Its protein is CASSYRGIEQYF.

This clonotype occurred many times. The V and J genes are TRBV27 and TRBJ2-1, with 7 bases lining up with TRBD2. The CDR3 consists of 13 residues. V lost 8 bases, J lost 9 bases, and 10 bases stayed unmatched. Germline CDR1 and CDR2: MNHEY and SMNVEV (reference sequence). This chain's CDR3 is CASWEGRSVEQFF. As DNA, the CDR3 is TGTGCCAGCTGGGAGGGCCGGTCGGTTGAGCAGTTCTTC.

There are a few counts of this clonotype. CDR3 DNA: TGTGCCAGCACCCCCCATGGGGGGAAAGATGAAAAACTGTTTTTT. As protein: CASTPHGGKDEKLFF. This rearrangement joins TRBV6-1 to TRBJ1-4; D is perhaps TRBD1 (5 bases). V lost 7 bases to trimming and J lost 6 bases, with 18 bases between them. The CDR3 length is 15 residues. Germline V lookup: CDR1 MNHNS, CDR2 SASEGT.